The entry that follows covers one T cell receptor (beta chain) sequence. The source of the sample is a study of blood T cell repertoires in COVID-19. Study-level background: Samples representing acute and convalescent COVID-19 were sourced from the United States, Italy and Spain. The cDNA or gDNA used as material had been derived from T cells, B-cell-depleted T cells, or PBMCs.

Libraries were prepared by immunoSEQ multiplex PCR; TCRdb keeps only in-frame clonotypes and omits some of them. The sample shows approximately 120,000 clones, 85% of them seen only once. Germline-derived CDR1 and CDR2 are ENHRY and SYGVKD. V shed 0 bases, J shed 5 bases, and the junction held 7 bases outside the gene matches. The CDR3 covers 16 residues. The clonotype comes from a human donor in a cohort sampled during active COVID-19. Sequencing input: peripheral blood. J is TRBJ2-7 and V is TRBV10-3, with TRBD2 identical over 10 bases. The CDR3 reads CAISESASGRWHEQYV. CDR3 coding DNA: TGTGCCATCAGTGAGTCGGCTAGCGGGAGATGGCACGAGCAGTACGTC.